This TCR beta chain appears in the sequencing data of a study of OX40 agonist ivuxolimab in advanced cancers. The method was immunoSEQ multiplex PCR; TCRdb's version includes in-frame clones alone and lacks a portion of them. This table has 35,000 to 45,000 clones, approximately 91% appearing once. The sequencing here drew on CD4+ or CD8+ T cells sorted from blood, taken in a trial of the OX40 agonist ivuxolimab. The clonotype was recovered from an adult with an advanced solid tumor such as melanoma, head and neck, liver or kidney cancer.

CDR3 DNA sequence: TGCGCCAGCAGCTATAGCGGGAGCACAGATACGCAGTATTTT. It yields the protein CASSYSGSTDTQYF. The chain combines TRBV4-1 with TRBJ2-3, with 7 bases lining up with TRBD2. Germline trimming cut 5 bases from V and 0 bases from J; bases unmatched to any gene: 2. The CDR3 has 14 residues. Germline assignment: CDR1 MGHRA and CDR2 YSYEKL.